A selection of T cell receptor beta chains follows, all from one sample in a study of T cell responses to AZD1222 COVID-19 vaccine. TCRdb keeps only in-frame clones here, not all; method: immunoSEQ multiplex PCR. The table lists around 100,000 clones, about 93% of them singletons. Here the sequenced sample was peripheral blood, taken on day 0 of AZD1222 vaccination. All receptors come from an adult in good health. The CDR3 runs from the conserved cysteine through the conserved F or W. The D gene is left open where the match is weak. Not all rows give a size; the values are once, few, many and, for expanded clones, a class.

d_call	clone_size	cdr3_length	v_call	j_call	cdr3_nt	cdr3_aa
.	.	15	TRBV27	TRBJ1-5	TGTGCCAGCAGTTTAACGGGGTATAGCAATCAGCCCCAGCATTTT	CASSLTGYSNQPQHF
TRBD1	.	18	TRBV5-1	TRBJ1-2	TGCGCCAGCAGCTTGGAGGGACAGGGAAAGATGTTTAATAGAGGCTACACCTTC	CASSLEGQGKMFNRGYTF
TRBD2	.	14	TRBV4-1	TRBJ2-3	TGCGCCAGCAGCCCCCGACTAGCGGGAGATACGCAGTATTTT	CASSPRLAGDTQYF
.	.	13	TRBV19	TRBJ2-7	TGTGCCAGTAGTATAGCAGGGGCCTACGAGCAGTACTTC	CASSIAGAYEQYF
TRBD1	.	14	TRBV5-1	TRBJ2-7	TGCGCCAGCAGCTTGCGGCAGGGGGCGGGCGAGCAGTACTTC	CASSLRQGAGEQYF
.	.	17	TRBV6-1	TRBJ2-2	TGTGCCAGCAGTGAAGGATGGGGGACAACGAACACCGGGGAGCTGTTTTTT	CASSEGWGTTNTGELFF
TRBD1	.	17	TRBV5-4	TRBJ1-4	TGTGCCAGCAGCTTCTGGGACAGTCGCGAGGCTAATGAAAAACTGTTTTTT	CASSFWDSREANEKLFF
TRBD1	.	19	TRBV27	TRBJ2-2	TGTGCCAGCAGTTTATCCCCCTCTAAGGGGGCTCGAAACACCGGGGAGCTGTTTTTT	CASSLSPSKGARNTGELFF
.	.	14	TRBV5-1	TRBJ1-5	TGCGCCAGCAGCTTGTACGCCGGTATTCAGCCCCAGCATTTT	CASSLYAGIQPQHF
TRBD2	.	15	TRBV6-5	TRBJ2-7	TGTGCCAGCAGTTACGGGCTAGCGGGAGGCTACGAGCAGTACTTC	CASSYGLAGGYEQYF
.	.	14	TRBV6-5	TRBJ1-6	TGTGCCAGCAGTTACAGGGCGGGTAATTCACCCCTCCACTTT	CASSYRAGNSPLHF
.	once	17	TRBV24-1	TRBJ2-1	TGTGCCACCAGTGATTTTAGGGGGGACCCGCGTGGTAATGAGCAGTTCTTC	CATSDFRGDPRGNEQFF
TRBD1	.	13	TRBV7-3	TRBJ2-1	TGTGCCAGCAGCTTAGACAGGGAAAATGAGCAGTTCTTC	CASSLDRENEQFF
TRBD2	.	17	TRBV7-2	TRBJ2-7	TGTGCCAGCAGCTTAGCGAGGACTAGCGGGCATGGGGACGAGCAGTACTTC	CASSLARTSGHGDEQYF
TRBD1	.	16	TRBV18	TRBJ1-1	TGTGCCAGCTCACCAGGACAGGGGGCGCGTAACACTGAAGCTTTCTTT	CASSPGQGARNTEAFF
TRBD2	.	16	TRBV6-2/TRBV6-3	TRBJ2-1	TGTGCCAGCAGTCGTAGCGGGAGGGCCCTCAGGAATGAGCAGTTCTTC	CASSRSGRALRNEQFF
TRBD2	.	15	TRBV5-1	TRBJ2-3	TGCGCCAGCAGCTTGGAGCCCCAGCGGGGAGATACGCAGTATTTT	CASSLEPQRGDTQYF
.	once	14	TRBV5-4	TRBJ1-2	TGTGCCAGCAGCTTGGGGGGGGGCCTATATGGCTACACCTTC	CASSLGGGLYGYTF
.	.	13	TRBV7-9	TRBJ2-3	TGTGCCAGCAGCTTAGCGCTTCAGGGGACGCAGTATTTT	CASSLALQGTQYF
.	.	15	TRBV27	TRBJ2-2	TGTGCCAGCAGTTCCGGGCCGCCGGACACCGGGGAGCTGTTTTTT	CASSSGPPDTGELFF
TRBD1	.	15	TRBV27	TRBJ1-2	TGTGCCAGCAGGGGACAGGGGGCGCGAAGCTATGGCTACACCTTC	CASRGQGARSYGYTF
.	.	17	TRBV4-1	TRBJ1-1	TGCGCCAGCAGCCAAGTCGGACTTACCCCTACGAACACTGAAGCTTTCTTT	CASSQVGLTPTNTEAFF
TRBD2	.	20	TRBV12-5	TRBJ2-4	TGTGCTAGGGTACCGCCAAGCGGGAGATGCGGGTTTTTGGTCAAAAACATTCAGTACTTC	CARVPPSGRCGFLVKNIQYF
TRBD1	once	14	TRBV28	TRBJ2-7	TGTGCCAGCACCCCAGGGGGTCCTCAATACGAGCAGTACTTC	CASTPGGPQYEQYF
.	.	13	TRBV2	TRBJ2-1	TGTGCCAGCAGTGGGACTTTCTACAATGAGCAGTTCTTC	CASSGTFYNEQFF
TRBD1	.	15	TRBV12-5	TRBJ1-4	TGTGCTAGTGGAACCGGGACAGGTCAGGATGAAAAACTGTTTTTT	CASGTGTGQDEKLFF
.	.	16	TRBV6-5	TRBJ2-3	TGTGCCAGCAGTTACTCCCCGGGACCAAATTCCGATACGCAGTATTTT	CASSYSPGPNSDTQYF
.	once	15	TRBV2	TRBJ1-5	TGTGCCAGCAAGGTCGGAACGGTAGCAAATCAGCCCCAGCATTTT	CASKVGTVANQPQHF
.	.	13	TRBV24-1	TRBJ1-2	TGTGCCACCAGTCGAGGGGGAGGCTATGGCTACACCTTC	CATSRGGGYGYTF
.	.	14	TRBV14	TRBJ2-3	TGTGCCAGCAGCCAATCCTTCCTAGCCAACGCGCAGTATTTT	CASSQSFLANAQYF
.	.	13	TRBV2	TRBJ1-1	TGTGCCAGCAGTGTGTCCAGGAACACTGAAGCTTTCTTT	CASSVSRNTEAFF
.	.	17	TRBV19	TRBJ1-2	TGTGCCAGTAGTAACCGGAGGGGTGGGGAAGCTAACTATGGCTACACCTTC	CASSNRRGGEANYGYTF
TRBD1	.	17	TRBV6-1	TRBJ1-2	TGTGCCAGCAGTGAAGCGCGAGACAGGGGAGCTAACTATGGCTACACCTTC	CASSEARDRGANYGYTF
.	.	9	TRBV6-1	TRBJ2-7	TGTGCCAGCAGGAAAGAGCAGTACTTC	CASRKEQYF
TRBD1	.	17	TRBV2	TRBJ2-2	TGTGCCAGCAGTGAAGCGCTAGGACAGGGAATCCTAATGGGGCTGTTTTTT	CASSEALGQGILMGLFF
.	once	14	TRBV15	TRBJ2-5	TGTGCCACCAGCAGAGTTGGGGGAGAAGAGACCCAGTACTTC	CATSRVGGEETQYF
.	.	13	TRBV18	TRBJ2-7	TGTGCCAGCTCACCAGGGACGGTCTACGAGCAGTACTTC	CASSPGTVYEQYF
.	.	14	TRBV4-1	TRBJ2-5	TGCGCCAGCAGCCAAGTGGGAGTTCAAGAGACCCAGTACTTC	CASSQVGVQETQYF
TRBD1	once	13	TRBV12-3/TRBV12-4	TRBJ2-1	TGTGCCAGCAGTCGACAGGGGAGCAATGAGCAGTTCTTC	CASSRQGSNEQFF
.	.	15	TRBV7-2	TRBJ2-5	TGTGCCAGCAGCTCCCGTAGCGGAGGGGGGGAGACCCAGTACTTC	CASSSRSGGGETQYF
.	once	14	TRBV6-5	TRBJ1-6	TGTGCCAGCAGTTACAGGGGCGGTAATTCACCCCTCCACTTT	CASSYRGGNSPLHF
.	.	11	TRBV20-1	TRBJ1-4	TGCAGTGCTAGGATCGGGGAAAAACTGTTTTTT	CSARIGEKLFF